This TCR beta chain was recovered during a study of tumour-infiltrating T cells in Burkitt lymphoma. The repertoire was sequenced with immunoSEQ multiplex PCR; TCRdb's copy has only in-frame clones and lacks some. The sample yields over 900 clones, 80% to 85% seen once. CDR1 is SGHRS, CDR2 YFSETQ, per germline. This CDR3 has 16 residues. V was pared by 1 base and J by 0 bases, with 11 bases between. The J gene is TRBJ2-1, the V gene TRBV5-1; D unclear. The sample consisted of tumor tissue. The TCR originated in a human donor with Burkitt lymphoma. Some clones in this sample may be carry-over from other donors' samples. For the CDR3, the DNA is TGCGCCAGCAGCTTGTCGCCCCGGAGCTCCTACAATGAGCAGTTCTTC. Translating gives CASSLSPRSSYNEQFF.